The rows below give T cell receptor beta chains drawn from one sample of a study of breast tumors, draining lymph nodes, adjacent tissues. Each CDR3 protein gets one entry after TCRdb re-called the multiplex PCR reads with MiXCR. The table records 200,000 to 250,000 distinct CDR3 sequences, about 30% of them present only once. Sample: axillary lymph node tissue. The receptors derive from a female donor with breast cancer. Some clones in this sample may be carry-over from other donors' samples. Both conserved end residues are part of each CDR3. The order of the fields is clone size, D gene, V gene, J gene, CDR3 length, CDR3 protein, CDR3 DNA. A D gene is named only where the DNA matches it firmly. Clone size is given for some rows only: seen once, a few or many times, or a class if the clone is expanded.

>many|TRBD1|TRBV15|TRBJ2-1|15
CATSRAETGRREQFF
TGTGCCACCAGCAGAGCAGAGACAGGGCGGAGAGAGCAGTTCTTC
>.|TRBD1|TRBV7-9|TRBJ1-1|12
CASGTGDTEAFF
TGTGCCAGCGGCACAGGGGACACTGAAGCTTTCTTT
>few|TRBD2|TRBV27|TRBJ2-1|13
CASSPYQAGEQFF
TGTGCCAGCAGTCCATACCAAGCGGGAGAGCAGTTCTTC
>.|.|TRBV6-5|TRBJ2-1|16
CASSYSNPGHRNEQFF
TGTGCCAGCAGTTACTCAAATCCCGGGCACAGGAATGAGCAGTTCTTC
>many|.|TRBV19|TRBJ2-3|16
CASSFGPPVGTDTQYF
TGTGCCAGTTCTTTTGGTCCCCCGGTAGGGACAGATACGCAGTATTTT
>many|.|TRBV6-2/TRBV6-3|TRBJ2-7|14
CASRTGPPADEQYF
TGTGCCAGCAGGACCGGGCCTCCTGCGGACGAGCAGTACTTC
>.|.|TRBV9|TRBJ1-1|13
CASSRRVNTEAFF
TGTGCCAGCAGCCGTAGGGTTAACACTGAAGCTTTCTTT
>many|.|TRBV20-1|TRBJ2-3|15
CSASRSKGHTDTQYF
TGCAGTGCTAGTCGAAGTAAGGGCCACACAGATACGCAGTATTTT
>.|.|TRBV5-6|TRBJ1-1|13
CASSLFMNTEAFF
TGTGCCAGCAGCTTATTCATGAACACTGAAGCTTTCTTT
>.|.|TRBV10-3|TRBJ1-2|15
CAISESGANNYGYTF
TGTGCCATCAGTGAGTCTGGCGCAAATAACTATGGCTACACCTTC
>many|.|TRBV20-1|TRBJ1-4|14
CSARGGGRYEKLFF
TGCAGTGCTAGAGGGGGGGGACGGTATGAAAAACTGTTTTTT
>.|.|TRBV5-1|TRBJ1-4|15
CASSSGQPGNEKLFF
TGCGCCAGCAGCTCCGGACAGCCTGGAAATGAAAAACTGTTTTTT
>.|.|TRBV12-3/TRBV12-4|TRBJ2-3|15
CASSFRGTMADTQYF
TGTGCCAGCAGTTTTCGCGGGACAATGGCCGATACGCAGTATTTT
>many|.|TRBV18|TRBJ1-3|14
CASSGSTGRNTIYF
TGTGCCAGCTCGGGGAGTACGGGTCGAAACACCATATATTTT
>.|.|TRBV11-2|TRBJ1-1|16
CASSPFPGGRATEAFF
TGTGCCAGCAGCCCCTTTCCAGGCGGCCGGGCCACTGAAGCTTTCTTT
>many|.|TRBV7-9|TRBJ1-4|14
CASSLAGNYEKLFF
TGTGCCAGCAGCTTAGCTGGAAATTATGAAAAACTGTTTTTT
>.|.|TRBV19|TRBJ2-6|16
CASSIKVPGGANVLTF
TGTGCCAGTAGTATCAAGGTGCCGGGGGGGGCCAACGTCCTGACTTTC